This T cell receptor beta chain is drawn from a study of blood T cell repertoires in COVID-19 (TCRdb year 2020). A note on the overall study: The collaborator samples originated in the United States, Italy and Spain and spanned the acute and convalescent phases of COVID-19. The material from the prospective study consisted of cDNA or gDNA derived from T cells, B-cell-depleted T cells, or PBMCs. The dataset comprised deeply sampled blood TCRbeta repertoires from subjects exposed to, actively infected with, or recovered from COVID-19. A freely available public database, intended as a resource for researchers studying the immune response to SARS-CoV-2, is where the repertoires were released. Samples were obtained from the ongoing ImmuneRACE study (first 160 participants) and from 950 to 1,500 subjects provided by 6 global collaborators. A de-identified subject ID, COVID-19 status, age in years and sex were almost always included in the sample metadata. HLA class I and class II types, where available, came from metadata supplied by the sample provider rather than from assay-based typing.

CDR1 and CDR2 are read off the germline V gene as KGHSY and FQNENV. Between the V and J ends, shortened by 4 bases and 1 base respectively, the junction contains 7 bases. Taken from cysteine to phenylalanine, the CDR3 has 14 residues. Just CDR3 DNA is preserved here, 42 bases in frame from base 1. This clone was detected ten times or more. This clone's antigen is unknown. Base qualities were left out, and no much larger clone turns up one base away. Enrolling through a virtual design, the prospective study's participants ranged in age from roughly 18 to 89 years and lived across roughly 23 United States geographic areas. In the prospective study, participants were assigned to cohorts based on the clinical history participants reported in a screening survey and a study questionnaire. Recovered participants in ImmuneRACE Cohort 3 were defined by two consecutive negative NP/OP PCR tests, clearance by a healthcare professional, or resolution of symptoms. In the prospective study, whole blood, serum and a nasopharyngeal or oropharyngeal swab were collected from each participant by mobile phlebotomists. Participants in the prospective study had the option to provide additional blood draws and questionnaires over a roughly two-month period. Before DNA extraction, prospective study blood samples were shipped either frozen or at room temperature.

TCRbeta CDR3 regions were amplified from genomic DNA by means of the immunoSEQ Assay, a bias-controlled multiplex PCR. On the study's bioinformatics: The number of nucleated cells in each sample was estimated by amplification of reference gene primers within the assay. To quantify the absolute abundance of each unique TCRbeta CDR3 rearrangement, sequence reads were collapsed and filtered. For each sample, productive Simpson clonality was calculated as the square root of Simpson's diversity index over productive rearrangements. This immuneACCESS table, as held by TCRdb, lists in-frame sequences with V and J called but not all clones. Of the missing ones, under half trace to an unresolved V gene in checked studies; the others have no known cause. V, J and clone size reflect that table, while D and trimming were determined from the DNA. In all, the sample holds 200,000 to 250,000 clones, and roughly 83% of those were seen once. Around 2% of the sample is held by the ten biggest clonotypes.

Here is what the overall study found, with its caveats: The amount of clinical and demographic metadata varied by source and participant and was provided uncurated.

Source material: PBMCs or T cells enriched from blood (not recorded which). This clonotype was obtained from a woman aged 45-65 years who had recovered from COVID-19. Recombination linked TRBV16 to TRBJ1-4; the D gene is not confidently resolved. The DNA is TGTGCCAGCAGCCGCGGGGTAACTAATGAAAAACTGTTTTTT. Its product reads: CASSRGVTNEKLFF. Outside the CDR3, residues come from the reference TRBV16 and TRBJ1-4 proteins, so the full variable domain is: GEEVAQTPKHLVRGEGQKAKLYCAPIKGHSYVFWYQQVLKNEFKFLISFQNENVFDETGMPKERFSAKCLPNSPCSLEIQATKLEDSAVYFCASSRGVTNEKLFFGSGTQLSVL.